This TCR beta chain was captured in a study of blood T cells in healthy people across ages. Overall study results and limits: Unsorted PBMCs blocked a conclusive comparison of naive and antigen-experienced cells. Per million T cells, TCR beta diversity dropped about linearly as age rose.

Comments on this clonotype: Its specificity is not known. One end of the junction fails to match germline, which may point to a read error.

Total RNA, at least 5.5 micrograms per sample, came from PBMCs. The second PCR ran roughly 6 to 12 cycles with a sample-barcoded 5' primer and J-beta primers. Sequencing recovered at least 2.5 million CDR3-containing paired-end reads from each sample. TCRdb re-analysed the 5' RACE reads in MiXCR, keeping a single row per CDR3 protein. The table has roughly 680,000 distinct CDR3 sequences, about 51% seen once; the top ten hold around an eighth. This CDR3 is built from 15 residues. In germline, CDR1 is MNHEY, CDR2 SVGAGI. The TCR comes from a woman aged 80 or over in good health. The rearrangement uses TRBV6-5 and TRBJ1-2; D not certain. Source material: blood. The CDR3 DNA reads TGTGCCGGCAGTTACGGGCGGGGAGCTAACTATGGCTACACCTTC. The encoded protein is CAGSYGRGANYGYTF.